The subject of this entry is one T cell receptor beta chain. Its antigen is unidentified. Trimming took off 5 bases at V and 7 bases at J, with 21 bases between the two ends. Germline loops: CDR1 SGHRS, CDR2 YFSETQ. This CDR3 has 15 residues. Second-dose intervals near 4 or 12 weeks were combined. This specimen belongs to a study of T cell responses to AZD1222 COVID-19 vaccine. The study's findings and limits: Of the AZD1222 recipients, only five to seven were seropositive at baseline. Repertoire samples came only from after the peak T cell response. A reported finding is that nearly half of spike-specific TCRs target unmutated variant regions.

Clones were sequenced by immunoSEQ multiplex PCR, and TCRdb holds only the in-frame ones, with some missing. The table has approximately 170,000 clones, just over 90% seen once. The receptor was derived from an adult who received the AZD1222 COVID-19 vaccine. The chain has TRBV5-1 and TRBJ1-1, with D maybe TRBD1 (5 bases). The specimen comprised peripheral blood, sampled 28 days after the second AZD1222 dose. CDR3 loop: CASRGQASSDGEAFF. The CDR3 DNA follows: TGCGCCAGCAGGGGGCAGGCGTCCTCCGACGGTGAAGCTTTCTTT.